This T cell receptor beta chain was retrieved from a study of CXCR3-negative and CXCR3-positive naive CD8 T cells. About the study: The TRB read total, about 135 million, broke down to about 1.5 +/- 0.3 million reads per library. Study-wide results and caveats: After cryopreservation, expression of CXCR3 was partially reduced, and most assays were run with fresh PBMCs. CXCR3-positive naive cells had TRB CDR3s that were more hydrophobic than CXCR3-negative naive cells had.

The authors made the TRB cDNA libraries by 5' RACE using UMI labels. TCRdb reanalyzed the 5' RACE reads, giving one entry per CDR3 protein sequence and no DNA. The listing contains about 5,900 distinct CDR3 sequences. Per germline, CDR1 MDHEN and CDR2 SYDVKM. This CDR3 has 15 amino acids. Naive cells were sorted as CD45RO-, CCR7+, CD27+ and CD95-. A word on this clonotype: Its cognate antigen is unknown.

The V gene is TRBV28, the J gene TRBJ2-7. This clonotype was obtained from a human donor in good health. Some clones in this sample may be carry-over from other donors' samples. The sample was naive CXCR3+ CD8+ T cells from blood. Indicated subset: CD45RO-CCR7+CD27+CD95- naive CD8+ T cells expressing CXCR3 (TNR3+). This CDR3 is CASSLLAVRSYEQYF.